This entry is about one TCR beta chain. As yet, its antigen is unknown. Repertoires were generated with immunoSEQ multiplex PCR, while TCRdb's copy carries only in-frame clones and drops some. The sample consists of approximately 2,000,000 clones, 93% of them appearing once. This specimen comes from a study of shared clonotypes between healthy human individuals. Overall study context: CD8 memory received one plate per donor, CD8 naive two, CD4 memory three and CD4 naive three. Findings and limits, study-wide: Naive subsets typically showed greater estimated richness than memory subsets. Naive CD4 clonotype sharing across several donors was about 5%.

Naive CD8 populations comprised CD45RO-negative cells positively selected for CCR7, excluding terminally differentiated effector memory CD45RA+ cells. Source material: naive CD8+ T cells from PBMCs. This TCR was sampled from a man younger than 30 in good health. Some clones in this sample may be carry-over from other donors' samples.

The CDR3 region is CASSQDPPQGASGNTIYF. The CDR3 DNA reads TGCGCCAGCAGCCAAGATCCCCCACAGGGGGCTTCTGGAAACACCATATATTTT. This chain uses TRBV4-1 with TRBJ1-3; 9 bases are shared with TRBD1. The CDR3 has 18 residues. The J segment lost 1 base and the V segment lost 0 bases, leaving 7 bases of the junction unmatched. Germline V gene data show CDR1 as MGHRA and CDR2 as YSYEKL.